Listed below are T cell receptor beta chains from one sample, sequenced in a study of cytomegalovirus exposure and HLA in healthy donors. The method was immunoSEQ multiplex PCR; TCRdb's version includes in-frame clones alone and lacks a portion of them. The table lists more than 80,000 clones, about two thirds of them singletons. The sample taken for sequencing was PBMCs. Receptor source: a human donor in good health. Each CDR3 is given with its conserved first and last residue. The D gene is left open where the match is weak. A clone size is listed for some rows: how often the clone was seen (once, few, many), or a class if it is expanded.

TGTGCCAGCAGCCGTAAGGACAGCTCCTACGAGCAGTACTTC	CASSRKDSSYEQYF	NA	NA	TRBV5-4	14	TRBJ2-7
TGTGCCAGTAGTCCCACGGGGAGGATGGGCAATCAGCCCCAGCATTTT	CASSPTGRMGNQPQHF	NA	NA	TRBV19	16	TRBJ1-5
TGTGCCAGCAGCGTAGAGGAGGGGGCGCGTGATGGAAACACCATATATTTT	CASSVEEGARDGNTIYF	few	TRBD1	TRBV9	17	TRBJ1-3
TGCGCCAGCAGCTGGGACAGGCGGAACACTGAAGCTTTCTTT	CASSWDRRNTEAFF	NA	TRBD1	TRBV5-1	14	TRBJ1-1
TGTGCCAGTAGCCCCCCGGGTTCTGATGGCTACACCTTC	CASSPPGSDGYTF	NA	NA	TRBV19	13	TRBJ1-2
TGCGCCAGCAGCCCAAGACTAGCGGGGGGCCAAGAGACCCAGTACTTC	CASSPRLAGGQETQYF	NA	TRBD2	TRBV5-1	16	TRBJ2-5
TGCGCCAGCAGTCAATCGAGAGAGACCCAGTACTTC	CASSQSRETQYF	NA	NA	TRBV23-1	12	TRBJ2-5
TGTGCCAGCAGCTTGGGGCAGGGCCTCTACAATGAGCAGTTCTTC	CASSLGQGLYNEQFF	NA	NA	TRBV5-4	15	TRBJ2-1
TGTGCCTGGAGTGTTGGGCGGGCGCTAAATGAAAAACTGTTTTTT	CAWSVGRALNEKLFF	NA	NA	TRBV30	15	TRBJ1-4
TGTGCCAGCAGTGAAGAAAGAGGCGGGGAGCTGTTTTTT	CASSEERGGELFF	NA	NA	TRBV2	13	TRBJ2-2
TGTGCCAGCAGTGAATTGACAGGTAACACTGAAGCTTTCTTT	CASSELTGNTEAFF	NA	NA	TRBV2	14	TRBJ1-1
TGTGCCAGCAGCTTAGTAGGGGTGGATGCTTACGAGCAGTACTTC	CASSLVGVDAYEQYF	NA	NA	TRBV7-2	15	TRBJ2-7
TGTGCCAGCAGCCTAAGACTAGCCGCAGATACGCAGTATTTT	CASSLRLAADTQYF	NA	TRBD2	TRBV7-6	14	TRBJ2-3
TGTGCCAGTAGTAATTTGGTTGAGGGTTTGAGGGATCAGCCCCAGCATTTT	CASSNLVEGLRDQPQHF	NA	NA	TRBV19	17	TRBJ1-5
TGTGCCAGCAGCCTTACAACAGGGACCTCCTACAATGAGCAGTTCTTC	CASSLTTGTSYNEQFF	NA	NA	TRBV9	16	TRBJ2-1
TGTGCCAGCAGTAGGGCAAGGGGCTCCTACGAGCAGTACTTC	CASSRARGSYEQYF	few	NA	TRBV2	14	TRBJ2-7
TGCAGCGTTGAGGCGAACACTGAAGCTTTCTTT	CSVEANTEAFF	NA	NA	TRBV29-1	11	TRBJ1-1
TGTGCCAGCAGCTTAGCGTCTGACGAGCAGTACTTC	CASSLASDEQYF	few	NA	TRBV7-6	12	TRBJ2-7
TGTGCCACCAGCCTCAGGGGTAACACTGAAGCTTTCTTT	CATSLRGNTEAFF	NA	NA	TRBV15	13	TRBJ1-1
TGTGCCAGCAGCCCCTCGCGTGGGGAGCTGTTTTTT	CASSPSRGELFF	few	NA	TRBV7-2	12	TRBJ2-2
TGTGCCAGCAGCTTTAAGGACAGTGAAAAACTGTTTTTT	CASSFKDSEKLFF	NA	NA	TRBV11-3	13	TRBJ1-4
TGTGCCAGCTCACCAGGCCTCACAGATACGCAGTATTTT	CASSPGLTDTQYF	NA	NA	TRBV18	13	TRBJ2-3
TGTGCCAGCAGCTTAGACTCCCAGGGGTGGATAAATGAGCAGTTCTTC	CASSLDSQGWINEQFF	NA	NA	TRBV11-3	16	TRBJ2-1
TGTGCCAGTAGACCCCGTCGAGTAATCTATGGCTACACCTTC	CASRPRRVIYGYTF	few	NA	TRBV19	14	TRBJ1-2